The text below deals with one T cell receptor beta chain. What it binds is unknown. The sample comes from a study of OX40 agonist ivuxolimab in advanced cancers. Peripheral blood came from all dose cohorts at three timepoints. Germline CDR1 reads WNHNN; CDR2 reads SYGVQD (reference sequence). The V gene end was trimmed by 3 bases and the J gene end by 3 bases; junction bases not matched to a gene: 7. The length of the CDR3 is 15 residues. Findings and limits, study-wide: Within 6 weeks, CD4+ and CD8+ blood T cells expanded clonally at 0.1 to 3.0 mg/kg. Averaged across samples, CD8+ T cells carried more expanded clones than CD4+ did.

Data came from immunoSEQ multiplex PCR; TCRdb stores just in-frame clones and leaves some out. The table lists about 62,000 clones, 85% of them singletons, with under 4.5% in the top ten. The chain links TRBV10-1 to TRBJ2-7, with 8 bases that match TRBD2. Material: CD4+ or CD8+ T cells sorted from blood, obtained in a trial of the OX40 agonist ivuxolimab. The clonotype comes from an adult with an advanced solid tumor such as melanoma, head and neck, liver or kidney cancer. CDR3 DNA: TGCGCCAGCAGTGACCCGGGTAGCGGGAACTACGAGCAGTACTTC. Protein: CASSDPGSGNYEQYF.